Here is one TCR beta chain with its context. Its antigen is unidentified. The germline V gene has CDR1 SEHNR and CDR2 FQNEAQ (reference sequence). V was pared by 2 bases and J by 4 bases, with 7 bases between. This CDR3 has 13 amino acids. Donors came from a validation cohort of 90 to 150 subjects, distinct from the first 666-subject cohort. The data derive from a study of cytomegalovirus exposure and HLA in healthy donors. Overall study findings and caveats: According to a subsequent analysis, TCR clusters identified in the first cohort showed a tendency to co-occur across the approximately 130 validation repertoires. Overall, approximately 150 TCR beta chains were annotated as cytomegalovirus-associated.

The assay was immunoSEQ multiplex PCR, and TCRdb's table has in-frame clones only and misses some. Among about 110,000 clones listed, approximately 88% were seen once. The specimen sequenced was PBMCs. This chain joins TRBV7-9 and TRBJ2-3; no reliable D call. This receptor was obtained from a young woman in good health and CMV-seropositive. CDR3: CASSLPHADTQYF. CDR3 coding DNA: TGTGCCAGCAGCTTACCCCATGCAGATACGCAGTATTTT.